The 19 T cell receptor beta chains presented below share a single source sample, sequenced in a study of blood T cell repertoires in COVID-19. Data came from immunoSEQ multiplex PCR; TCRdb stores just in-frame clones and leaves some out. The sample shows 150,000 to 200,000 clones, roughly 77% of them seen only once. The sequenced material came from peripheral blood. The receptors here all came from a woman aged 40 to 55 with COVID-19, enrolled during active disease.

The rearrangement links TRBV5-4 to TRBJ2-7; 7 bases map to TRBD1. The V gene's germline CDR1 is SGHNT and CDR2 YYREEE (reference sequence). Trimming took 0 bases from V and 6 from J; bases not matched to a gene: 0. The CDR3 is made up of 12 amino acids. CDR3 protein: CASSLAGGEQYF. CDR3 DNA: TGTGCCAGCAGCTTGGCAGGGGGCGAGCAGTACTTC.

The J gene is TRBJ2-1, the V gene TRBV7-9; 7 nucleotides align to TRBD2. Germline V gene sequence: CDR1 SEHNR, CDR2 FQNEAQ (reference sequence). The CDR3 runs 14 residues. The V and J ends lost 6 bases and 10 bases, in that order; junction bases with no gene match: 12. The CDR3 region has the DNA TGTGCCAGCAGGTTCAGGCTAGCGGTTGGGGAGCAGTTCTTC. It is translated as CASRFRLAVGEQFF.

This clone was seen a single time. V usage is TRBV24-1 and J usage is TRBJ2-5, with TRBD2 matching over 8 bases. Germline CDR1 is KGHDR and CDR2 is SFDVKD. V lost 4 bases, J lost 0 bases, and 3 bases stayed unmatched. The length of the CDR3 is 15 residues. The CDR3 loop is CATSDGGGYQETQYF. DNA of the CDR3: TGTGCCACCAGTGACGGCGGGGGGTACCAAGAGACCCAGTACTTC.

J is TRBJ2-7 and V is TRBV7-8; 10 positions match TRBD2. Looked up from germline, CDR1 is SGHVS and CDR2 is FQNEAQ. This CDR3 has 14 residues. J gave up 4 bases and V 1 base, and 1 base lay outside the gene matches. CDR3 nucleotides: TGTGCCAGCAGCTTAGAGGGACTAGCGTACGAGCAGTACTTC. As protein: CASSLEGLAYEQYF.

The chain recombines TRBV11-2 with TRBJ1-1; 9 bases align to TRBD1. The CDR3 spans 15 residues. V lost 2 bases and J lost 3; bases outside the gene matches: 4. CDR1 is SGHAT, CDR2 FQNNGV, per germline. CDR3 loop: CASSLRQGGDTEAFF. The CDR3 coding sequence is TGTGCCAGCAGCTTACGACAGGGGGGGGACACTGAAGCTTTCTTT.

This clone was counted a single time. V and J are TRBV5-1 and TRBJ1-1, with no clear D. This CDR3 comprises 13 residues. CDR1 and CDR2 (germline): SGHRS, YFSETQ. Trimming pared 0 bases from V and 1 base from J, leaving 4 bases between. The CDR3 nucleotides read TGCGCCAGCAGCTTGGTGGCGAACACTGAAGCTTTCTTT. It specifies CASSLVANTEAFF.

CDR3 region: CASSPSYEQYF. CDR3 in DNA: TGCGCCAGCAGCCCTAGCTACGAGCAGTACTTC. The chain couples TRBV10-2 to TRBJ2-7; D gene unclear. The length of the CDR3 is 11 residues. Germline CDR1 WSHSY, CDR2 SAAADI. V was pared by 6 bases and J by 3 bases, with 6 bases between.

The chain combines TRBV5-4 with TRBJ2-5, with no clear D. V gave up 0 bases and J gave up 0 bases, with 9 bases separating them. This CDR3 comprises 15 residues. Germline values: CDR1 SGHNT, CDR2 YYREEE (reference sequence). The CDR3 bases are TGTGCCAGCAGCTTGGCCGGGTGGTACCAAGAGACCCAGTACTTC. Translation: CASSLAGWYQETQYF.

The V and J genes are TRBV19 and TRBJ2-1, with 8 bases lining up with TRBD1. Losses at the gene ends were 4 bases for V and 13 bases for J; bases not matched to a gene: 6. The CDR3 has 12 residues. CDR1 LNHDA and CDR2 SQIVND come from the germline V gene (reference sequence). CDR3 protein: CASSNRGWEQFF. The CDR3 DNA is TGTGCCAGTAGTAACAGGGGGTGGGAACAGTTCTTC.

The CDR3 is CASSPNPRLLPYNEQFF. DNA of the CDR3: TGTGCCAGCAGCCCTAACCCCAGACTGCTACCCTACAATGAGCAGTTCTTC. The rearrangement uses TRBV7-3 and TRBJ2-1; D is uncertain. Trimming removed 5 bases at V and 2 bases at J, with 19 bases between. The germline V gene encodes CDR1 SGHTA and CDR2 FQGTGA. CDR3 length equals 17 residues. Full variable domain (remainder filled in from reference TRBV7-3 and TRBJ2-1): GAGVSQTPSNKVTEKGKYVELRCDPISGHTALYWYRQSLGQGPEFLIYFQGTGAADDSGLPNDRFFAVRPEGSVSTLKIQRTERGDSAVYLCASSPNPRLLPYNEQFFGPGTRLTVL.

J is TRBJ1-1 and V is TRBV6-2 or TRBV6-3; D perhaps matches TRBD1 (6 bases). The CDR3 loop spans 18 amino acids. Germline V gene lookup returns CDR1 MNHEY and CDR2 SVGEGT. Trimming took 2 bases from V and 0 from J, leaving 19 bases between them. The CDR3 spells CASSYPSGEGRMNTEAFF. The CDR3 DNA reads TGTGCCAGCAGTTACCCATCAGGGGAGGGACGGATGAACACTGAAGCTTTCTTT.

The chain joins TRBV21-1 to TRBJ2-7; the D segment call TRBD2 is taken from the table without a DNA check. TRBV21-1 is designated a pseudogene. The CDR3 length is 10 residues. The DNA for the CDR3 is TGTGCCAGCATGGGGGGCGAGCAGTACTTC. Its protein is CASMGGEQYF.

The chain has TRBV29-1 and TRBJ2-1; perhaps TRBD2 as D (5 bases). Trimming shortened V by 3 bases and J by 2 bases, and 11 bases separated the two germline ends. Germline V lookup: CDR1 SQVTM, CDR2 ANQGSEA. The length of the CDR3 is 14 residues. The CDR3, as DNA: TGCAGCGTTGAGGGAGCATCTACCTACAATGAGCAGTTCTTC. As protein: CSVEGASTYNEQFF.

The chain links TRBV11-1 to TRBJ2-5; D is undetermined. Trimming took 7 bases from V and 2 from J, leaving 11 bases between them. Germline-derived CDR1 and CDR2 are SGHAT and FQDESV (reference sequence). CDR3 size: 13 residues. The CDR3 protein is CASNRGPQETQYF. The CDR3 DNA is TGTGCCAGCAACCGAGGTCCACAAGAGACCCAGTACTTC.

The J gene is TRBJ2-5, the V gene TRBV7-9, with D maybe TRBD2 (6 bases). The germline V gene has CDR1 SEHNR and CDR2 FQNEAQ (reference sequence). The CDR3 is 15 amino acids. The V gene lost 2 bases and the J gene lost 5 bases, with 15 bases spanning the gap. CDR3 sequence (DNA): TGTGCCAGCAGCTTACTTGGTGGAGGGAGGGAGACCCAGTACTTC. This gives the protein CASSLLGGGRETQYF.

This clone was seen a single time. The chain employs TRBV5-1 and TRBJ1-2; D possibly corresponds to TRBD1 (5 bases). V dropped 4 bases and J dropped 4 bases, with 23 bases sitting between them. The V gene's germline CDR1 is SGHRS and CDR2 YFSETQ. The length of the CDR3 is 17 residues. The CDR3 here is CASSLRGAEGVAYGYTF. DNA of the CDR3: TGCGCCAGCAGCCTCCGCGGTGCTGAAGGGGTGGCCTATGGCTACACCTTC.

The J gene is TRBJ2-2, the V gene TRBV19; tentative D call: TRBD2 (6 bases). From germline, CDR1 is LNHDA and CDR2 SQIVND (reference sequence). The CDR3 is 14 residues long. V lost 6 bases, J lost 2 bases, and 10 bases lay in between. CDR3 residues: CASRWDSNTGELFF. CDR3 in DNA: TGTGCCAGTAGATGGGACTCAAACACCGGGGAGCTGTTTTTT.

The CDR3: CASSLDWTGGNTEAFF. The CDR3 DNA reads TGTGCCAGCAGCTTAGACTGGACAGGTGGGAACACTGAAGCTTTCTTT. The chain uses TRBV5-5 and TRBJ1-1; the match to TRBD1 covers 7 bases. V shed 2 bases and J 1 base; nucleotides not matched to a gene: 8. Germline loops: CDR1 SGHKS, CDR2 YYEKEE (reference sequence). This CDR3 has 16 residues.

The rearrangement links TRBV2 to TRBJ1-2; possibly TRBD1 for D (6 bases). This CDR3 spans 14 amino acids. The V end lost 3 bases, the J end lost 4 bases, and 12 bases lay between the germline ends. Per the germline V gene, CDR1 is SNHLY and CDR2 is FYNNEI. CDR3 amino acids: CASSEGHRIYGYTF. In DNA form, the CDR3 reads TGTGCCAGCAGTGAGGGACATCGTATCTATGGCTACACCTTC.